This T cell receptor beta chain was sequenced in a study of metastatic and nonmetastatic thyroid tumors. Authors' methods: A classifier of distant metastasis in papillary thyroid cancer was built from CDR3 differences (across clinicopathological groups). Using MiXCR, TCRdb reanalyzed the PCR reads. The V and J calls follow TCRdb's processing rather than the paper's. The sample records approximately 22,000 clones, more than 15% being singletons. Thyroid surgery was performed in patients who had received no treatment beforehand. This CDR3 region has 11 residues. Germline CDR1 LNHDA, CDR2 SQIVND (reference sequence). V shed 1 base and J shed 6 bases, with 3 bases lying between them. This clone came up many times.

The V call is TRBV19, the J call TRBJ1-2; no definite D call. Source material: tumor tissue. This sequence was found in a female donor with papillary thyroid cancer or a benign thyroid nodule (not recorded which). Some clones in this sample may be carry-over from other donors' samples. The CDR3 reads CASSIGDGYTF. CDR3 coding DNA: TGTGCCAGTAGTATAGGGGATGGCTACACCTTC.